This T cell receptor beta chain was identified in a study of regulatory T cells in long-lasting Graves disease (dated by TCRdb to about 2021). Concerning the study at large: Persistent Graves' disease was defined as persistently positive TSH receptor autoantibodies together with antithyroid drug treatment for over 5 years. A total of about 35 samples underwent TCR sequencing, from around 13 patients with persistent Graves' disease and some 20 patients with newly diagnosed Graves' disease. Peripheral blood TCR sequencing and RNA sequencing compared persistent Graves' disease patients with newly diagnosed Graves' disease patients. The study was registered as a clinical trial and conducted in China. Persistent Graves' disease patients in the clinical cohort had taken antithyroid drugs for approximately ten years on average.

Broad study findings and their caveats: Sequencing and analysis were restricted to the TCR beta chain. Only peripheral blood was studied, because thyroid tissue, the primary lesion, was inaccessible. The authors acknowledged the small sample size as a limitation that may reduce accuracy. Preferential use of TRBV28, TRBJ1-2 and TRBJ2-5 was observed in persistent disease, whereas TRBV20-1 and TRBJ2-1 were favored in newly diagnosed disease. Compared with newly diagnosed patients, patients with persistent Graves' disease had lower TCR Shannon entropy and fewer highly expanded clones, which suggests clonal expansion. A larger number of public clonotypes was shared among persistent patients (more than 2,500) than among newly diagnosed patients (roughly 1,000).

This clonotype was recorded a few times. Its antigen remains unidentified. No base quality values were provided; no much bigger clone lies one nucleotide off. Interpreted using the paper, the time point label stands for: persistent/refractory GD, antithyroid drugs over 5 years with positive TRAb. For both TCR sequencing and RNA sequencing, RNA was extracted from PBMCs using TRIzol. The diagnosis of Graves' disease followed American Thyroid Association guidelines. The patients came from an endocrinology department in Xi'an, China. Each patient gave about 9.1 milliliters of peripheral blood, collected in an EDTA anticoagulant tube. Ficoll Paque Plus density gradient separation was used to isolate PBMCs, and no further T cell sorting was done. An Agilent 2100 Bioanalyzer and agarose gel were used to check RNA quality, while a NanoDrop 2000 measured RNA concentration. Libraries were built with multiplex PCR. The sequencer was an Illumina HiSeq 4000. iRepertoire HTBI primers and Arm-PCR amplification of CDR3 regions were used to construct TCR beta libraries. Gel purification was performed on PCR products prior to sequencing. From the authors' description of their analysis: Gene usage analysis of CDR3 amino acid clonotypes used the approximately 56 TRBV and 14 to 15 TRBJ segments found across samples. Filtered high-quality paired reads were merged into contigs using COPE and FqMerger. Contigs were aligned with BLAST to IMGT TRBV, TRBD and TRBJ reference genes, and CDR3 was defined per IMGT. Any clonotype with a frequency above 0.1% was classified as a highly expanded clone. Shannon entropy was used to measure repertoire diversity, and the Gini coefficient was used to measure V-J evenness. A clonotype found in more than one individual was treated as public. Using fastp trimming at Q25 and MiXCR clonotype assembly, TCRdb reanalyzed the public sequencing data and kept in-frame beta chains. Every distinct CDR3 protein forms one entry, paired with its most common genes and DNA. The V and J calls follow TCRdb's processing rather than the paper's. This sample gives roughly 300,000 distinct CDR3 sequences in total; 20% to 25% of them show up just once. The ten largest clones represent around 50% of the sample.

Reading the germline V gene gives CDR1 SQVTM and CDR2 ANQGSEA. The germline ends are 4 bases apart after V is trimmed by 2 bases and J by 3 bases. The CDR3 sequence holds 11 residues, the cysteine and phenylalanine included. Left in the record is the CDR3 DNA by itself, 33 bases read in frame from the first base. The chain is assembled from TRBV29-1 and TRBJ2-5; no confident D gene assignment can be made. The TCR comes from a female donor with Graves disease. This specimen was peripheral blood mononuclear cells (PBMCs), taken when the disease was refractory, from a patient treated with antithyroid drugs. The CDR3 sequence is CSVETEETQYF. The DNA is TGCAGCGTTGAAACCGAAGAGACCCAGTACTTC.